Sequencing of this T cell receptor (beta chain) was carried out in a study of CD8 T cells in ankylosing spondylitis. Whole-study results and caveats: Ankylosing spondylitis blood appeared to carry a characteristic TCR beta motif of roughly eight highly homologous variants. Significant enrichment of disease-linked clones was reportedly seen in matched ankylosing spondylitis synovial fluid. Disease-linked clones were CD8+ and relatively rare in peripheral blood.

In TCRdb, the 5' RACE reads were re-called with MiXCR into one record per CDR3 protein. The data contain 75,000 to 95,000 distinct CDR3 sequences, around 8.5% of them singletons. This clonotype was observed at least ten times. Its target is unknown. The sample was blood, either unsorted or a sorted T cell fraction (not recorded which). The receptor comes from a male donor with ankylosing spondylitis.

The CDR3 is CASSQDSGTGESDTQYF. CDR3 in DNA: TGCGCCAGCAGCCAAGACTCCGGGACAGGGGAGTCAGATACGCAGTATTTT. The chain has TRBV4-1 and TRBJ2-3; 10 positions agree with TRBD1. The junction had 7 bases not matched to a gene; V was cut back by 0 bases and J by 4 bases. This CDR3 region has 17 residues. Per the germline V gene, CDR1 is MGHRA and CDR2 is YSYEKL.